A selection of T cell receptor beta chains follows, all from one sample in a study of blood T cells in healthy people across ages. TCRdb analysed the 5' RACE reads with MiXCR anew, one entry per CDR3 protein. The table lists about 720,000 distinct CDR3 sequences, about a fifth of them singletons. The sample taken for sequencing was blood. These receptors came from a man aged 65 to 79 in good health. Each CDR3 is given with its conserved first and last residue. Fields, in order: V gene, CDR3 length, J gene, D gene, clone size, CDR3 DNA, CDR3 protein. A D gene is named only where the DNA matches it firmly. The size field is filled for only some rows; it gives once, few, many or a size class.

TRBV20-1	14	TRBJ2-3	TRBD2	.	TGCAGTGCTACTAGCGGGAGTAGCACAGATACGCAGTATTTT	CSATSGSSTDTQYF
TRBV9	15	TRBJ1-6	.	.	TGTGCCAGCAGCGTAGCCCGGCCTGACGATTCACCCCTCCACTTT	CASSVARPDDSPLHF
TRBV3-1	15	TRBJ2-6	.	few	TGCGCCAGCAGCCAAGAGAGTCAGGCTACCAACGTCCTGACTTTC	CASSQESQATNVLTF
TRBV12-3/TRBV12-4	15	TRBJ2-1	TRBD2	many	TGTGCCAGCAGCTTCGGGGGGAGCTCCTACAATGAGCAGTTCTTC	CASSFGGSSYNEQFF
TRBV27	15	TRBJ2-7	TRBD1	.	TGTGCCAGCAGTTCCGGGACAGGACTTTCCTACGAGCAGTACTTC	CASSSGTGLSYEQYF
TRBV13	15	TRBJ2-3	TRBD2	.	TGTGCCAGCAGCCCGCGACTAGCGGCGGGAGATACGCAGTATTTT	CASSPRLAAGDTQYF
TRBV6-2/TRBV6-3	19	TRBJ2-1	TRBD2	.	TGTGCCAGCAGTGACCATAGGGGCAGACTAGCGGGAGCGGTGTATGAGCAGTTCTTC	CASSDHRGRLAGAVYEQFF
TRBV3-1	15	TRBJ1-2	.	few	TGTGCCAGCAGCCAAGATACACAGGGAGGCTATGGCTACACCTTC	CASSQDTQGGYGYTF
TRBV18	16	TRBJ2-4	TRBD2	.	TGTGTCAGCTCACTTGAATCGGGAGGAGCCAAAAACATTCAGTACTTC	CVSSLESGGAKNIQYF
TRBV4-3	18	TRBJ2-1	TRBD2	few	TGCGCCAGCAGCCGATCCGGGACTAGCAGCGGCTCCTACAATGAGCAGTTCTTC	CASSRSGTSSGSYNEQFF
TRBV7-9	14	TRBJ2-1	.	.	TGTGCCAGCAGCTCGGGGGTTTCTGTGGGGGAGCAGTTCTTC	CASSSGVSVGEQFF
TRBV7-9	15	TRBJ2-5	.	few	TGTGCCAGCAGCAAGGACTTTGTCTTGTGGGAGACCCAGTACTTC	CASSKDFVLWETQYF
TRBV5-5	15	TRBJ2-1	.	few	TGTGCCAGCAGCTTGGCCGGGAGCGGGTACAATGAGCAGTTCTTC	CASSLAGSGYNEQFF
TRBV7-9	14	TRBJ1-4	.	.	TGTGCCAGCAGCTTAGTGGGCGGTCAGGGAAAACTGTTTTTT	CASSLVGGQGKLFF
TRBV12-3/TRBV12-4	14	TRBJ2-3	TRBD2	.	TGTGCCAGCAGTTGGGACTATAGCACAGATACGCAGTATTTT	CASSWDYSTDTQYF
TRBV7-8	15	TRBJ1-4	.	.	TGTGCCAGCAGCTCTCTTGGACGGGGGGGTGAAAAACTGTTTTTT	CASSSLGRGGEKLFF
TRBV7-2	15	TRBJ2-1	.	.	TGTGCCAGCAGCTTAATCCACTCCGGAGCCGGGCCCCAGTTCTTC	CASSLIHSGAGPQFF
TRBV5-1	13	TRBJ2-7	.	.	TGCGCCAGCAGCTTTGTCGGCGACTACGAGCAGTACTTC	CASSFVGDYEQYF
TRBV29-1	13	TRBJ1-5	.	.	TGCAGCGTATTACTGGCAGTCAATCAGCCCCAGCATTTT	CSVLLAVNQPQHF
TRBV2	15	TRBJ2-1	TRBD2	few	TGTGCCAGCAGACCTCTAGCGGGAGGTGCGGTTGAGCAGTTCTTC	CASRPLAGGAVEQFF
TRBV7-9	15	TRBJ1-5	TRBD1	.	TGTGCCAGCAGCTTAGACGGGACAGTCAATCAGCCCCAGCATTTT	CASSLDGTVNQPQHF
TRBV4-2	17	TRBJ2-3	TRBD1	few	TGTGCCAGCAGCCGAAATAAACAGGGGTATAACACAGATACGCAGTATTTT	CASSRNKQGYNTDTQYF
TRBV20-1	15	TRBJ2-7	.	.	TGCAGTGCTAGGGGTCCGGGACCGAGCTCCTACGAGCAGTACTTC	CSARGPGPSSYEQYF
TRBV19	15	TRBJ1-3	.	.	TGTGCCAGTAGTACCACAGGGACGTCTGGAAACACCATATATTTT	CASSTTGTSGNTIYF
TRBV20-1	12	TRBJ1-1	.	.	TGCAGTGCTAGGGAGGACAGCCCAGCGGGGTTCTTT	CSAREDSPAGFF
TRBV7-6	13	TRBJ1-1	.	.	TGTGCCAGCAGCGACGCAGTGAACACTGAAGCTTTCTTT	CASSDAVNTEAFF
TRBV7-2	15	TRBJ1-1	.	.	TGTGCCAGCAGACTACAGGTCGCACAAAACACTGAAGCTTTCTTT	CASRLQVAQNTEAFF
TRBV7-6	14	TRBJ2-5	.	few	TGTGCCAGCAGCTTAGATTTAAGGAAAGAGACCCAGTACTTC	CASSLDLRKETQYF
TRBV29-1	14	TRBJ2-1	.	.	TGCAGCGTTGAAAGGTGGGCCGGGGGAAATGAGCAGTTCTTC	CSVERWAGGNEQFF
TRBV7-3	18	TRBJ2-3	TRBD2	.	TGTGCCAGCAGCTTAAGGGGGGGGAAGGGACTAGTCGGAGATACGCAGTATTTT	CASSLRGGKGLVGDTQYF
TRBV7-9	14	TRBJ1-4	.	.	TGTGCCAGCAGCACTCGACAGCAAAATGAAAAACTGTTTTTT	CASSTRQQNEKLFF
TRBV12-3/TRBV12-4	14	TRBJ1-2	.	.	TGTGCCAGCAGGCGCACCGGGACGGCTCGTGGCTACACCTTC	CASRRTGTARGYTF
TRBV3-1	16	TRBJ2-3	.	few	TGTGCCAGCAGCCAGGGGGCCCTACTTAGCACAGATACGCAGTATTTT	CASSQGALLSTDTQYF
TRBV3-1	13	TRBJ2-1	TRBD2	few	TGTGCCAGCAGCCAAGGTGGGACTAGACGGCAGTTCTTC	CASSQGGTRRQFF
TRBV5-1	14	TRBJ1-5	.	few	TGCGCCAGCAGCGGCGGGGGACCCGATCAGCCCCAGCATTTT	CASSGGGPDQPQHF
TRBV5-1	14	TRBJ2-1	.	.	TGCGCCAGGAGAACAGCGGAGACCTACAATGAGCAGTTCTTC	CARRTAETYNEQFF
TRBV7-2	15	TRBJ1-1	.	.	TGTGCCAGCAGCTTAGCCGCGACAACTACCACTGAAGCTTTCTTT	CASSLAATTTTEAFF
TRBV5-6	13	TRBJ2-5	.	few	TGTGCCAGCAGCTTTCAGCAGGGGGAGACCCAGTACTTC	CASSFQQGETQYF
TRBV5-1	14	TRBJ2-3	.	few	TGCGCCAGCAGCTTATCCCCTCCCGCAGATACGCAGTATTTT	CASSLSPPADTQYF
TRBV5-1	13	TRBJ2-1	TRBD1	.	TGCGCCAGCAGCTTTACGACAGGGAATGAGCAGTTCTTC	CASSFTTGNEQFF
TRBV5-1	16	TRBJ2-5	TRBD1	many	TGCGCCAGCAGCTCGGGGACAGGGGGGTACCAAGAGACCCAGTACTTC	CASSSGTGGYQETQYF
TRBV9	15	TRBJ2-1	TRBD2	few	TGTGCCAGCAGCGCCTCGGGAGGTATAGCCAATGAGCAGTTCTTC	CASSASGGIANEQFF
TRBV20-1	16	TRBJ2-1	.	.	TGCAGTGCTATCCCCGGGACCAGAACCTCCTACAATGAGCAGTTCTTC	CSAIPGTRTSYNEQFF
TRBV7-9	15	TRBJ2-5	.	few	TGTGCCAGCAGCTTAGTCCGGGGAACACAAGAGACCCAGTACTTC	CASSLVRGTQETQYF
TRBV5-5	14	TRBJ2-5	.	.	TGTGCCAGCAGCTTGGAGGGTGAGGGGGACCCGCAGTACTTC	CASSLEGEGDPQYF
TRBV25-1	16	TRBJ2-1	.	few	TGTGCCAGCAGTTACCCCGACGGGGGCGCTAGGAATGAGCAGTTCTTC	CASSYPDGGARNEQFF
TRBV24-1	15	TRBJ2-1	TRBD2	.	TGTGCCACCAGTGATCCGGGACTAGCGAGCGATGAGCAGTTCTTC	CATSDPGLASDEQFF
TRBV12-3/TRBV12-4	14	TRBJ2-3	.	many	TGTGCCAGCAGTTTAGGGAGTCGGGAGGATACGCAGTATTTT	CASSLGSREDTQYF
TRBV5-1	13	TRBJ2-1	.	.	TGCGCCAGCAGCGTGGGACCGGAGGATGAGCAGTTCTTC	CASSVGPEDEQFF